The clone carrying this T cell receptor beta chain was found many times. Amplified material comprised TCR beta CDR3 regions derived from RNA transcripts. Investigators did first-round RT-PCR with HTBI primers, then second-round multiplex PCR. MiXCR, run by TCRdb on the multiplex PCR reads, gives a single entry per CDR3 protein. The sample contains hundreds of thousands of distinct CDR3 sequences, 20% to 25% of which appear only once. By definition, stable hyperthyroidism involved no ophthalmopathy within 18 months of follow-up. The data were obtained in a study of Graves' ophthalmopathy and Graves' hyperthyroidism. Germline lookup yields CDR1 ENHRY and CDR2 SYGVKD. The CDR3 totals 10 residues. Trimming stripped 10 bases from V and 6 bases from J, with 7 bases between.

Sequences were obtained from peripheral blood. The chain has TRBV10-3 and TRBJ1-3; D call uncertain. This clonotype originated in a woman younger than 30 with stable Graves' hyperthyroidism. CDR3 protein: CASRLNTIYF. The CDR3 bases are TGTGCCAGCAGGCTAAACACCATATATTTT.